These T cell receptor beta chains were read from a single sample in a study of blood T cell repertoires in COVID-19. Profiled with immunoSEQ multiplex PCR; TCRdb holds only in-frame clones, not every one. Among more than 80,000 clones listed, around four fifths were seen once. Sequencing was carried out using peripheral blood. Source of these receptors: a human donor in a cohort sampled during active COVID-19. CDR3s include the opening cysteine and the closing phenylalanine or tryptophan. D genes are given only for firm matches. Some rows mark clone size as missing; the rest say once, few, many or name a class of expanded clone.

D	J	size	V	CDR3	DNA
TRBD2	TRBJ2-3	few	TRBV3-1/TRBV3-2	CASSPLAGLSTDTQYF	TGTGCCAGCAGCCCCCTAGCGGGCCTGAGCACAGATACGCAGTATTTT
TRBD1	TRBJ2-7	-	TRBV5-1	CASSPGTGGEQYF	TGCGCCAGCAGCCCCGGGACAGGGGGCGAGCAGTACTTC
TRBD2	TRBJ2-7	-	TRBV25-1	CASSESGGPVGEQYF	TGTGCCAGCAGTGAATCGGGAGGGCCGGTTGGCGAGCAGTACTTC
-	TRBJ2-7	few	TRBV4-2	CASSQGWTGKGVEQYF	TGTGCCAGCAGCCAAGGCTGGACCGGAAAAGGGGTCGAGCAGTACTTC
TRBD1	TRBJ2-5	-	TRBV24-1	CATSGDRETLETQYF	TGTGCCACCAGTGGGGACAGGGAGACATTGGAGACCCAGTACTTC
TRBD1	TRBJ2-1	-	TRBV10-3	CAISEADRGLYNEQFF	TGTGCCATCAGTGAGGCAGACAGGGGGTTATACAATGAGCAGTTCTTC
-	TRBJ1-2	-	TRBV27	CASARTANYGYTF	TGTGCCAGCGCCCGGACAGCAAACTATGGCTACACCTTC
-	TRBJ2-7	-	TRBV28	CASSFRDIYEQYF	TGTGCCAGCAGTTTTCGCGACATCTACGAGCAGTACTTC
-	TRBJ1-3	-	TRBV30	CAWSVASGVGNTIYF	TGTGCCTGGAGTGTAGCGTCAGGGGTGGGAAACACCATATATTTT
-	TRBJ2-1	-	TRBV11-2	CASSPSISGLANNEQFF	TGTGCCAGCAGCCCAAGCATCTCGGGTCTAGCGAACAATGAGCAGTTCTTC
TRBD2	TRBJ2-1	once	TRBV3-1/TRBV3-2	CASSSQELAGGSDEQFF	TGTGCCAGCAGCTCACAGGAATTAGCGGGAGGGTCGGATGAGCAGTTCTTC
TRBD2	TRBJ2-2	-	TRBV7-3	CASSLAAGGGTGELFF	TGTGCCAGCAGCTTGGCTGCGGGCGGGGGGACCGGGGAGCTGTTTTTT
TRBD2	TRBJ2-1	-	TRBV5-1	CASSALGLGGDEQFF	TGCGCCAGCAGCGCCCTTGGACTAGGAGGCGATGAGCAGTTCTTC
-	TRBJ2-5	-	TRBV4-1	CASRDSQETQYF	TGCGCCAGCAGAGATAGCCAAGAGACCCAGTACTTC
-	TRBJ1-1	-	TRBV4-1	CASSQDVGGTRQVSGTEAFF	TGCGCCAGCAGCCAAGATGTGGGGGGAACTAGGCAAGTCTCGGGCACTGAAGCTTTCTTT
TRBD1	TRBJ1-4	-	TRBV6-6	CASSYGTGSLKLFF	TGTGCCAGCAGTTACGGGACAGGATCTCTAAAACTGTTTTTT
-	TRBJ1-2	-	TRBV4-2	CASSLMGSGRAYYGYTF	TGTGCCAGCAGCCTTATGGGGTCAGGGAGGGCCTACTATGGCTACACCTTC
-	TRBJ1-6	few	TRBV7-6	CASSPQGPSSYNSPLHF	TGTGCCAGCAGCCCTCAGGGGCCGAGCTCCTATAATTCACCCCTCCACTTT
-	TRBJ2-1	-	TRBV11-3	CASSLGLAPNEQFF	TGTGCCAGCAGCTTAGGATTGGCCCCCAATGAGCAGTTCTTC
TRBD1	TRBJ2-6	-	TRBV5-1	CASSLNPPGQGDGANVLTF	TGCGCCAGCAGCTTGAATCCACCGGGACAGGGAGATGGGGCCAACGTCCTGACTTTC
-	TRBJ1-4	-	TRBV28	CASRETGATNEKLFF	TGTGCCAGCAGGGAGACGGGAGCAACTAATGAAAAACTGTTTTTT
TRBD2	TRBJ2-7	-	TRBV4-2	CASSPFWVAGSSSYEQYF	TGTGCCAGCAGCCCCTTTTGGGTAGCGGGGTCAAGCTCCTACGAGCAGTACTTC
-	TRBJ2-7	few	TRBV5-1	CASSFGGSIYEQYF	TGCGCCAGCAGCTTCGGAGGGAGCATCTACGAGCAGTACTTC
TRBD2	TRBJ2-7	-	TRBV11-2	CASSLGGSSYEQYF	TGTGCCAGCAGCTTAGGCGGGAGCTCCTACGAGCAGTACTTC
TRBD1	TRBJ2-3	-	TRBV28	CASSLVTGGDTQYF	TGTGCCAGCAGTTTAGTGACAGGGGGGGATACGCAGTATTTT
-	TRBJ2-5	-	TRBV27	CASSRGGGPQETQYF	TGTGCCAGCAGTCGCGGCGGCGGGCCCCAAGAGACCCAGTACTTC
-	TRBJ2-3	-	TRBV28	CASTNTDTQYF	TGTGCCAGCACCAACACAGATACGCAGTATTTT
TRBD1	TRBJ2-2	-	TRBV5-6	CASSPLGTGGTGELFF	TGTGCCAGCAGCCCACTTGGGACAGGTGGCACCGGGGAGCTGTTTTTT
TRBD1	TRBJ2-7	-	TRBV2	CASRDRVNEQYF	TGTGCCAGCCGGGACAGGGTCAACGAGCAGTACTTC
-	TRBJ2-1	-	TRBV2	CASSDLSSYNEQFF	TGTGCCAGCAGTGATCTGAGCTCCTACAATGAGCAGTTCTTC
-	TRBJ2-2	-	TRBV25-1	CASSGARVGTGELFF	TGTGCCAGCAGTGGGGCCAGGGTGGGCACCGGGGAGCTGTTTTTT
TRBD1	TRBJ1-2	-	TRBV4-1	CASSQGHRDRANYGYTF	TGCGCCAGCAGCCAAGGCCACCGGGACAGGGCTAACTATGGCTACACCTTC
-	TRBJ1-3	-	TRBV18	CASSRMTTDSGNTIYF	TGTGCCAGCTCCCGCATGACGACAGACTCTGGAAACACCATATATTTT
-	TRBJ2-1	-	TRBV11-3	CASSLDSAYNEQFF	TGTGCCAGCAGCTTAGACAGCGCCTACAATGAGCAGTTCTTC
TRBD1	TRBJ1-5	-	TRBV19	CASSKGQGVNQPQHF	TGTGCCAGTAGTAAGGGTCAGGGGGTCAATCAGCCCCAGCATTTT
-	TRBJ2-1	-	TRBV4-1	CASSQELAGEQFF	TGCGCCAGCAGCCAAGAGCTAGCAGGTGAGCAGTTCTTC
-	TRBJ2-7	-	TRBV7-2	CASSSLGGSSYEQYF	TGTGCCAGCAGCTCCTTGGGGGGTAGCTCCTACGAGCAGTACTTC
-	TRBJ1-2	-	TRBV19	CASSSDRINYGYTF	TGTGCCAGTAGCTCGGACAGAATAAACTATGGCTACACCTTC
TRBD2	TRBJ2-1	once	TRBV5-1	CASSTPGSGRAREQFF	TGCGCCAGCAGCACCCCGGGTAGCGGGAGGGCCCGGGAGCAGTTCTTC
TRBD1	TRBJ1-4	-	TRBV7-9	CASSSTGGHNEKLFF	TGTGCCAGCAGCTCTACAGGGGGGCACAATGAAAAACTGTTTTTT
TRBD1	TRBJ2-3	-	TRBV18	CASSPGQLITDTQYF	TGTGCCAGCTCACCGGGACAGCTTATTACAGATACGCAGTATTTT